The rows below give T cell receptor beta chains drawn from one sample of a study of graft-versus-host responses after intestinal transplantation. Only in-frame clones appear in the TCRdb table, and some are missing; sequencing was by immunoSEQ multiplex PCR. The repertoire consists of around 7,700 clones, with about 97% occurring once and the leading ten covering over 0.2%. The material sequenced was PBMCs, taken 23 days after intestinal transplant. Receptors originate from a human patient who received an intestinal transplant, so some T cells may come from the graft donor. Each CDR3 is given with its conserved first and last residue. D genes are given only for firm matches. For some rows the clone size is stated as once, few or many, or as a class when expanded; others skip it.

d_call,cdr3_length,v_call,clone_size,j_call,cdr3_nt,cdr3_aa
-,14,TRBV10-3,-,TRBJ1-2,TGTGCCATCAGTGAGTCGGGAGGGTTCTATGGCTACACCTTC,CAISESGGFYGYTF
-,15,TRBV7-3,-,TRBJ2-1,TGTGCCAGCAGCCTTGACTCCCTCCCCTACAATGAGCAGTTCTTC,CASSLDSLPYNEQFF
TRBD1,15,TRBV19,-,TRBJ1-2,TGTGCCAGTAGTATCTGGCAGGGGGCAGATTTTGGCTACACCTTC,CASSIWQGADFGYTF
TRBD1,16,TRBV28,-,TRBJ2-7,TGTGCCAGCAGTTTTCGCCCGGGACAGCCCTCGGGAGAGCAGTACTTC,CASSFRPGQPSGEQYF
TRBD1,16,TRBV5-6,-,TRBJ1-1,TGTGCCAGCAGCAGGGGTCGACAGGGACCTCGGGCTGAAGCTTTCTTT,CASSRGRQGPRAEAFF
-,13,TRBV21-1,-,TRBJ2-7,TGTGCCAGCCCAAGCGGGAGGTCCTACGAGCAGTACTTC,CASPSGRSYEQYF
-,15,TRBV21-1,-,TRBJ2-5,TGTGCCAGCGCCAGGGGGCCGAGATTTCAAGAGACCCAGTACTTC,CASARGPRFQETQYF
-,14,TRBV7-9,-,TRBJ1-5,TGTGCCAGCAGCTTAGGAGGGGACAATCAGCCCCAGCATTTT,CASSLGGDNQPQHF
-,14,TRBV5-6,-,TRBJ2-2,TGTGCCAGCAGTTTCAATGTCGGGACCGGGGAGCTGTTTTTT,CASSFNVGTGELFF
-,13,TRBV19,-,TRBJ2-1,TGTGCCAGTAGTCGGGCAGCTTACAATGAGCAGTTCTTC,CASSRAAYNEQFF
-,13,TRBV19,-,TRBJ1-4,TGTGCCAGTAAGAAGGGACCTAATGAAAAACTGTTTTTT,CASKKGPNEKLFF
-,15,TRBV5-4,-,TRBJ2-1,TGTGCCAGCAGCCAAGAATTTCGCTCCTACAATGAGCAGTTCTTC,CASSQEFRSYNEQFF
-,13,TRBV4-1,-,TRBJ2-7,TGCGCCAGCAGCACTCCCGGGGGGCCCGAGCAGTACTTC,CASSTPGGPEQYF
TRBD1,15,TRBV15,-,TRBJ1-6,TGTGCCACCAGATTGGGGACAGTTGGTAATTCACCCCTCCACTTT,CATRLGTVGNSPLHF
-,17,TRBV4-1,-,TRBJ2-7,TGCGCCAGCAGCCAAGATGGGGCCCCAGTAGGCCCCTACGAGCAGTACTTC,CASSQDGAPVGPYEQYF
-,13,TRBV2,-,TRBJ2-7,TGTGCCAGCAGTGAAAGGGTAGACTACGAGCAGTACTTC,CASSERVDYEQYF
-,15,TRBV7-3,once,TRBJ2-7,TGTGCCAGCAGCTTAGGGGCGGGCGGAACCTACGAGCAGTACTTC,CASSLGAGGTYEQYF
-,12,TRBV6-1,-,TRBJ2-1,TGTGCCAGCAGTCCGGGGACAAATGAGCAGTTCTTC,CASSPGTNEQFF
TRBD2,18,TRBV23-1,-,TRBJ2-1,TGCGCCAGCAGTGAGACTAGCGGGAGGGGATACTCCTACAATGAGCAGTTCTTC,CASSETSGRGYSYNEQFF
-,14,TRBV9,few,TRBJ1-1,TGTGCCAGCAGCGACGGACGGAAGAACACTGAAGCTTTCTTT,CASSDGRKNTEAFF
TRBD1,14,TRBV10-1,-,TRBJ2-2,TGCGCCAGCAGTCCGCGGACAGGGGCCGGGGAGCTGTTTTTT,CASSPRTGAGELFF
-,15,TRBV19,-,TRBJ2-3,TGTGCCAGTAGTATGAGGGCTCGAGGACCAGATACGCAGTATTTT,CASSMRARGPDTQYF
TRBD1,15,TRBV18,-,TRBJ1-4,TGTGCCAGCTCACTGCTGGGACAGAGTAATGAAAAACTGTTTTTT,CASSLLGQSNEKLFF
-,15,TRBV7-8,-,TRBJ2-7,TGTGCCAGCAGACCCGACAGGCTTGATTCCTACGAGCAGTACTTC,CASRPDRLDSYEQYF
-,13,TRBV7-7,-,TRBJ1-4,TGTGCTAGCAGCGGGAAGGACGGAGAAAAACTGTTTTTT,CASSGKDGEKLFF
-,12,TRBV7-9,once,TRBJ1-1,TGTGCCAGCAGAAGCGCCGGGGACGGAGCTTTCTTT,CASRSAGDGAFF
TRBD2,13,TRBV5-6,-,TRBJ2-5,TGTGCCAGCAGCTCGGGACTAGGAGAGACCCAGTACTTC,CASSSGLGETQYF
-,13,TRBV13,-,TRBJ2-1,TGTGCCAGCAGCTCGATCCCGACGAATGAGCAGTTCTTC,CASSSIPTNEQFF
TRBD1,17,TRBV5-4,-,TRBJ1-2,TGTGCCAGCAGCGCCATGACAGGGGGCCCTACTAACTATGGCTACACCTTC,CASSAMTGGPTNYGYTF
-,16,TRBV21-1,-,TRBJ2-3,TGTGCCAGCAGCAGGACCGGGACCCCAAAGGAGGATACGCAGTATTTT,CASSRTGTPKEDTQYF
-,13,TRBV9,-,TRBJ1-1,TGTGCCAGCAGCGTACTCTCGAGGGGGGAAGCTTTCTTT,CASSVLSRGEAFF
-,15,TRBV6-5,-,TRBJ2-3,TGTGCCAGCAGCCCCGTACAGATAAGCACAGATACGCAGTATTTT,CASSPVQISTDTQYF
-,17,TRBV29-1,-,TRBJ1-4,TGCAGCGTTGCGGGGGTCCCCGGCCGGGGCCTTAATGAAAAACTGTTTTTT,CSVAGVPGRGLNEKLFF
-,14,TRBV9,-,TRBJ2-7,TGTGCCAGCAGCGAACACCCCGATATGGTGTGGCAGTACTTC,CASSEHPDMVWQYF
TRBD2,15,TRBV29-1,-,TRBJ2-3,TGCAGCGGTACCACTAGCGGCTATAGCACAGATACGCAGTATTTT,CSGTTSGYSTDTQYF
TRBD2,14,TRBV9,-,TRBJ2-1,TGTGCCAGCTCTAGCGGGGACCCTTACAATGAGCAGTTCTTC,CASSSGDPYNEQFF
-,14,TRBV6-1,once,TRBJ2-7,TGTGCCAGCACCGGGACGGACATCTCCTACGAGCAGTACTTC,CASTGTDISYEQYF